The rows below give T cell receptor beta chains drawn from one sample of a study of control samples from healthy donors and cancer patients. Sequencing used immunoSEQ multiplex PCR; TCRdb keeps in-frame clones, though not all of them. The sample holds about 140,000 clones; approximately 86% are singletons and the top ten take about 1.8%. Material: blood. The receptors shown here come from a man between 18 and 35 years old in good health. CDR3s leave out the opening cysteine and the closing phenylalanine or tryptophan. A row's size may be missing; if present it is once, few, many or a size class.

clone size: once; J gene: TRBJ2-5; V gene: TRBV3-1/TRBV3-2; CDR3 protein: ASSHAEETQY
clone size: .; J gene: TRBJ2-3; V gene: TRBV24-1; CDR3 protein: ATSDPDRDPFSTDTQY
clone size: .; J gene: TRBJ1-1; V gene: TRBV28; CDR3 protein: ASSLVFETEAF
clone size: .; J gene: TRBJ1-1; V gene: TRBV6-2/TRBV6-3; CDR3 protein: ASSHRQGMDTEAF
clone size: .; J gene: TRBJ1-5; V gene: TRBV7-2; CDR3 protein: ASSLAWEQPQH
clone size: few; J gene: TRBJ2-5; V gene: TRBV30; CDR3 protein: AWRYPGLEAETQY
clone size: .; J gene: TRBJ2-1; V gene: TRBV5-8; CDR3 protein: ASSFQQGVNEQF
clone size: .; J gene: TRBJ2-1; V gene: TRBV19; CDR3 protein: ASSLSGGLLHEQF
clone size: .; J gene: TRBJ1-1; V gene: TRBV9; CDR3 protein: ASSVEGNTEAF
clone size: .; J gene: TRBJ2-2; V gene: TRBV5-8; CDR3 protein: ASSFLSGGAGELF
clone size: once; J gene: TRBJ2-5; V gene: TRBV5-4; CDR3 protein: ASRVSGGFQETQY
clone size: .; J gene: TRBJ1-3; V gene: TRBV4-3; CDR3 protein: ASSQDRAGRNTIY
clone size: .; J gene: TRBJ2-1; V gene: TRBV5-4; CDR3 protein: ASSRSSGGVPYNEQF
clone size: .; J gene: TRBJ2-3; V gene: TRBV6-2/TRBV6-3; CDR3 protein: ASSYDRGLTDTQY
clone size: .; J gene: TRBJ2-5; V gene: TRBV7-2; CDR3 protein: ASSVGQLETQY
clone size: .; J gene: TRBJ1-6; V gene: TRBV10-3; CDR3 protein: AISPPGQGSPLH
clone size: .; J gene: TRBJ2-2; V gene: TRBV6-2/TRBV6-3; CDR3 protein: ASSSPGVSTGELF
clone size: .; J gene: TRBJ2-5; V gene: TRBV13; CDR3 protein: ASSLGLAGRRETQY
clone size: .; J gene: TRBJ1-5; V gene: TRBV30; CDR3 protein: AWSVGQNQPQH
clone size: .; J gene: TRBJ2-3; V gene: TRBV5-6; CDR3 protein: ASSQWVSSSTDTQY
clone size: .; J gene: TRBJ2-2; V gene: TRBV30; CDR3 protein: AWRGVDLVGELF